The 19 T cell receptor beta chains listed next were all sequenced from one sample in a study of CD4+ T cells in melanoma. The data were produced by immunoSEQ multiplex PCR, yet TCRdb's version contains in-frame clones alone and is incomplete. The top ten hold about 3.3% of the sample, which has some 110,000 clones, 92% seen once. The sample was peripheral blood. These receptors all come from a human donor with melanoma.

The chain couples TRBV29-1 to TRBJ2-3; D is perhaps TRBD1 (6 bases). The ends were cut back, 6 bases at V and 6 bases at J, with 19 bases in the middle. Germline assignment: CDR1 SQVTM and CDR2 ANQGSEA. The CDR3 consists of 14 residues. Here the CDR3 reads CSVQVGGTWDTQYF. In DNA, the CDR3 is TGCAGCGTCCAAGTAGGGGGAACCTGGGATACGCAGTATTTT.

V gene TRBV11-3 combines with J gene TRBJ2-5; TRBD2 matches 8 bases. The CDR3 is made up of 16 amino acids. After removal of 5 bases from V and 0 bases from J, the junction contained 8 bases not matched to a gene. Germline V lookup: CDR1 SGHNT, CDR2 YENEEA. In DNA, the CDR3 is TGTGCCAGCAGCCCTAGGACTAGCAGCCACCAAGAGACCCAGTACTTC. It codes for CASSPRTSSHQETQYF.

In DNA form, the CDR3 reads TGTGCCAGCAGTTTCACCGGGACACAAAATCAGCCCCAGCATTTT. It translates to CASSFTGTQNQPQHF. The chain couples TRBV6-5 to TRBJ1-5; the D gene is possibly TRBD1 (6 bases). Germline V gene data show CDR1 as MNHEY and CDR2 as SVGAGI. The V end lost 4 bases, the J end lost 4 bases, and 14 bases lay between the germline ends. The CDR3 consists of 15 residues.

This clone was observed a few times. The chain joins TRBV10-3 to TRBJ1-1; the D is unclear. This CDR3 region has 13 residues. V was shortened by 5 bases and J by 0 bases, with 7 bases between the two germline ends. The germline V gene has CDR1 ENHRY and CDR2 SYGVKD. In DNA form, the CDR3 reads TGTGCCATCAGTCCCATCATGAACACTGAAGCTTTCTTT. Encoded protein: CAISPIMNTEAFF.

The chain employs TRBV5-6 and TRBJ2-2; D not certain. V was pared by 4 bases and J by 4 bases, with 8 bases between. In germline, CDR1 is SGHDT, CDR2 YYEEEE. The length of the CDR3 is 13 residues. CDR3 DNA sequence: TGTGCCAGCAGCACCAAGCCCACCGGGGAGCTGTTTTTT. It encodes CASSTKPTGELFF.

This clone came up once. The chain recombines TRBV9 with TRBJ1-4, with 8 bases aligning to TRBD1. V lost 0 bases to trimming and J lost 1 base; unmatched junction nucleotides: 5. CDR1 SGDLS and CDR2 YYNGEE come from the germline V gene. The CDR3 has 17 amino acids. CDR3 amino acids: CASSVAGGAGTNEKLFF. The DNA of the CDR3 is TGTGCCAGCAGCGTAGCAGGGGGCGCCGGAACTAATGAAAAACTGTTTTTT.

V gene TRBV29-1 combines with J gene TRBJ1-6; D uncertain. The germline V and J ends were trimmed by 5 bases and 6 bases, with 5 bases remaining between them. CDR1 SQVTM and CDR2 ANQGSEA come from the germline V gene. This CDR3 comprises 11 residues. This CDR3 is CSVSPNSPLHF. The CDR3 DNA reads TGCAGCGTTTCCCCTAATTCACCCCTCCACTTT.

This chain uses TRBV2 with TRBJ1-2; possibly TRBD1 for D (5 bases). The CDR3 is 13 amino acids. Looked up from germline, CDR1 is SNHLY and CDR2 is FYNNEI. V lost 7 bases, J lost 4 bases, and 13 bases lay in between. CDR3 nucleotide sequence: TGTGCCAGCACCGAGGGGAGGGTCTATGGCTACACCTTC. Its translation is CASTEGRVYGYTF.

V usage is TRBV11-3 and J usage is TRBJ2-2; D may be TRBD2 (7 bases). CDR1 is SGHNT and CDR2 is YENEEA in the germline V gene. The CDR3 totals 15 residues. V lost 1 base and J lost 6, with 12 bases in between. The CDR3 DNA follows: TGTGCCAGCAGCTTAGCGCGGGGGCGCGCCGGGGAGCTGTTTTTT. Protein: CASSLARGRAGELFF.

V gene TRBV7-7 combines with J gene TRBJ2-5; the D gene is possibly TRBD2 (6 bases). Germline assignment: CDR1 SSHAT and CDR2 FNYEAQ (reference sequence). Trimming stripped 0 bases from V and 2 bases from J, with 10 bases between. This CDR3 is 15 amino acids long. The CDR3 loop reads CASSLASAGQETQYF. CDR3 sequence (DNA): TGTGCCAGCAGCTTAGCCAGTGCGGGGCAAGAGACCCAGTACTTC.

This sequence joins TRBV9 and TRBJ1-2, with a tentative D call TRBD1 (6 bases). The CDR3 contains 15 residues. In germline, CDR1 is SGDLS, CDR2 YYNGEE. V shed 2 bases and J shed 5 bases, with 16 bases lying between them. This chain's CDR3 is CASSVRTDDHYGYTF. The CDR3 bases are TGTGCCAGCAGCGTCCGGACAGACGATCATTATGGCTACACCTTC.

The chain is built from TRBV4-2 and TRBJ2-5, with 8 positions matching TRBD2. Germline V lookup: CDR1 LGHNA, CDR2 YNFKEQ. The CDR3 loop spans 16 amino acids. After removal of 0 bases from V and 4 bases from J, the junction contained 7 bases not matched to a gene. The CDR3 coding sequence is TGTGCCAGCAGCCAAGATGGGCTAGCGGGTGGAGAGACCCAGTACTTC. Its translation: CASSQDGLAGGETQYF.

The J gene is TRBJ2-1, the V gene TRBV4-2, with D perhaps given as TRBD1 or TRBD2 (5 bases each). Germline CDR1 is LGHNA and CDR2 is YNFKEQ. Between the trimmed V and J ends, which lost 1 base and 10 bases, there was a span of 20 bases. CDR3 length: 16 residues. The CDR3: CASSQAGTAFFVEQFF. CDR3 sequence (DNA): TGTGCCAGCAGCCAAGCCGGGACGGCTTTTTTTGTGGAGCAGTTCTTC.

This clone was recorded only once. J is TRBJ2-1 and V is TRBV19, with 9 nucleotides matching TRBD1. V dropped 3 bases and J dropped 8; count of bases not matched to a gene: 8. Looked up from germline, CDR1 is LNHDA and CDR2 is SQIVND (reference sequence). The CDR3 loop spans 15 amino acids. CDR3 loop: CASSIAGQGLDEQFF. The CDR3 region has the DNA TGTGCCAGTAGTATCGCCGGACAGGGGCTTGATGAGCAGTTCTTC.

This sequence joins TRBV15 and TRBJ1-2; D call uncertain. This CDR3 has 12 residues. Deletions cut 0 bases from V and 2 bases from J, with 1 base between. Germline values: CDR1 LNHNV, CDR2 YYDKDF (reference sequence). The CDR3 region is CATSRENYGYTF. In DNA form, the CDR3 reads TGTGCCACCAGCAGAGAAAACTATGGCTACACCTTC.

The CDR3 here is CASRYRAVLGEKLFF. The CDR3 DNA reads TGTGCCAGTCGATACCGCGCGGTACTAGGTGAAAAACTGTTTTTT. The chain couples TRBV7-2 to TRBJ1-4, with unresolved D. The germline V and J ends were trimmed by 9 bases and 7 bases, with 21 bases remaining between them. CDR1 SGHTA and CDR2 FQGNSA come from the germline V gene. The CDR3 runs to 15 residues.

The gene calls are TRBV6-5 and TRBJ1-2; no reliable D call. Germline V CDR1 and CDR2: MNHEY, SVGAGI. The V end was cut by 3 bases, the J end by 0 bases, with 2 bases between. This CDR3 contains 12 residues. CDR3: CASSYSNYGYTF. CDR3 coding DNA: TGTGCCAGCAGTTATTCTAACTATGGCTACACCTTC.

This rearrangement joins TRBV10-3 to TRBJ2-5; D not resolved. V was shortened by 6 bases and J by 3 bases, with 5 bases between the two germline ends. This CDR3 contains 11 residues. Germline CDR1 reads ENHRY; CDR2 reads SYGVKD. DNA of the CDR3: TGTGCCATCAGGCTAAAAGAGACCCAGTACTTC. Translating gives CAIRLKETQYF.

V usage is TRBV18 and J usage is TRBJ1-5; weak D call: TRBD1 (5 bases). This CDR3 has 14 amino acids. V lost 3 bases, J lost 3 bases, and 9 bases lay in between. Germline values: CDR1 KGHSH, CDR2 LQKENI. CDR3 in amino acids: CASSPGADNQPQHF. CDR3 DNA sequence: TGTGCCAGCTCACCCGGGGCTGACAATCAGCCCCAGCATTTT.